What follows are 27 T cell receptor beta chains derived from one specimen sequenced in a study of blood T cell repertoires in COVID-19. Measured with immunoSEQ multiplex PCR; TCRdb has only the in-frame clones, and not every one. The table lists fewer than 250,000 clones, around 88% of them singletons. Sequenced material: PBMCs or T cells enriched from blood (not recorded which). These receptors all stem from a woman between 45 and 65 years old with acute COVID-19.

V is TRBV19 and J is TRBJ2-5; TRBD1 matches 7 bases. The V gene end was trimmed by 6 bases and the J gene end by 5 bases; junction bases not matched to a gene: 9. The length of the CDR3 is 14 residues. Germline lookup yields CDR1 LNHDA and CDR2 SQIVND (reference sequence). As DNA, the CDR3 is TGTGCCAGTAGCCCCCGCGACAGGGAGGAGACCCAGTACTTC. It translates to CASSPRDREETQYF.

The V call is TRBV29-1, the J call TRBJ2-2; TRBD2 agrees at 9 bases. In germline, CDR1 is SQVTM, CDR2 ANQGSEA. The J segment lost 3 bases and the V segment lost 4 bases, leaving 6 bases of the junction unmatched. This CDR3 is 15 amino acids long. This CDR3 reads CSVGGGRGYTGELFF. CDR3 DNA sequence: TGCAGCGTTGGAGGCGGGAGGGGGTACACCGGGGAGCTGTTTTTT.

This clone was counted a single time. Different DNA sequences within this sample yield the same CDR3. The V and J genes are TRBV5-1 and TRBJ2-7; a weak D match, TRBD2 (6 bases). Germline-derived CDR1 and CDR2 are SGHRS and YFSETQ. Deletions cut 2 bases from V and 1 base from J, with 10 bases between. The CDR3 runs to 14 residues. The CDR3 reads CASSFSGSSYEQYF. The CDR3 DNA sequence: TGCGCCAGCAGCTTCAGCGGGTCGTCCTACGAGCAGTACTTC.

The sample holds a few counts of this clone. The V call is TRBV5-1, the J call TRBJ2-7; 8 bases map to TRBD2. CDR3 length: 11 residues. CDR1 SGHRS and CDR2 YFSETQ come from the germline V gene. The CDR3 region is CVGAGVNEQYF. As DNA, the CDR3 is TGCGTCGGAGCGGGAGTGAACGAGCAGTACTTC.

The chain is built from TRBV28 and TRBJ1-2; 7 bases fit TRBD1. J gave up 4 bases and V 5 bases, and 7 bases lay outside the gene matches. The CDR3 contains 14 residues. Looked up from germline, CDR1 is MDHEN and CDR2 is SYDVKM. The CDR3 here is CASSLQGQVYGYTF. The CDR3 region has the DNA TGTGCCAGCAGTCTACAGGGGCAGGTCTATGGCTACACCTTC.

V and J are TRBV21-1 and TRBJ2-7; whether TRBD2, the table's D call, matches the DNA was not checked. TRBV21-1 has pseudogene status. The CDR3 runs 19 residues. This chain's CDR3 is CASSKWGGPTFPFSYEQYF. The CDR3 nucleotides read TGTGCCAGCAGCAAATGGGGGGGTCCGACATTCCCGTTCTCCTACGAGCAGTACTTC.

The rearrangement joins TRBV11-1 to TRBJ2-7; TRBD1 is a possible D gene (6 bases). V lost 5 bases, J lost 4 bases, and 15 bases lay in between. Germline lookup yields CDR1 SGHAT and CDR2 FQDESV (reference sequence). The CDR3 runs to 14 residues. CDR3 protein: CASSLTGQTYEQYF. In nucleotides, the CDR3 is TGTGCCAGCAGCCTGACAGGACAGACTTACGAGCAGTACTTC.

The chain joins TRBV7-2 to TRBJ2-3; the match to TRBD2 covers 8 bases. Germline CDR1 is SGHTA and CDR2 is FQGNSA. The CDR3 has 14 amino acids. The CDR3 bases are TGTCCCACCCGGGGGGGGGTGGGGCGGGATACGCAGTATTTT. Translation: CPTRGGVGRDTQYF.

A few counts support this clone. The chain has TRBV20-1 and TRBJ2-7; 10 nucleotides match TRBD1. Trimming at V came to 3 bases and at J to 0 bases, leaving 11 bases not matched to a gene. Germline CDR1 reads DFQATT; CDR2 reads SNEGSKA (reference sequence). The length of the CDR3 is 17 residues. The CDR3 spells CSASAATGGSSSYEQYF. CDR3 nucleotide sequence: TGCAGTGCTAGTGCGGCGACAGGGGGCTCGAGCTCCTACGAGCAGTACTTC.

The chain couples TRBV15 to TRBJ2-1; tentatively, D is TRBD1 (6 bases). Germline assignment: CDR1 LNHNV and CDR2 YYDKDF (reference sequence). Deletions cut 3 bases from V and 6 bases from J, with 9 bases between. The CDR3 extends over 13 amino acids. CDR3 amino acids: CATSSRDINEQFF. Here the CDR3 DNA reads TGTGCCACCAGCAGCCGGGACATCAATGAGCAGTTCTTC.

About this clone: This CDR3 is also generated by other DNA sequences in the sample. The chain is built from TRBV7-2 and TRBJ2-7; 9 bases are shared with TRBD1. The CDR3 extends over 15 amino acids. Germline trimming cut 1 base from V and 2 bases from J; bases unmatched to any gene: 3. Germline lookup yields CDR1 SGHTA and CDR2 FQGNSA. CDR3 in DNA: TGTGCCAGCAGCTTAGTGGGACAGGGCGCCTACGAGCAGTACTTC. It is translated as CASSLVGQGAYEQYF. Full variable domain (rest looked up from reference TRBV7-2 and TRBJ2-7): GAGVSQSPSNKVTEKGKDVELRCDPISGHTALYWYRQSLGQGLEFLIYFQGNSAPDKSGLPSDRFSAERTGGSVSTLTIQRTQQEDSAVYLCASSLVGQGAYEQYFGPGTRLTVT.

This clone was seen only a few times. The V call is TRBV18, the J call TRBJ1-6, with TRBD1 identical over 9 bases. CDR3 length equals 17 residues. Germline CDR1 is KGHSH and CDR2 is LQKENI. Germline trimming cut 4 bases from V and 9 bases from J; bases unmatched to any gene: 13. The DNA for the CDR3 is TGTGCCAGCTCACTTCTCCGGGACAGGGAGAGGAGTTCACCCCTCCACTTT. It codes for CASSLLRDRERSSPLHF.

The chain has TRBV30 and TRBJ2-7; D remains ambiguous. Between the trimmed V and J ends, which lost 2 bases and 3 bases, there was a span of 5 bases. The germline V gene encodes CDR1 GTSNPN and CDR2 SVGIG (reference sequence). The CDR3 sequence is 11 residues long. The CDR3 bases are TGTGCCTGGAGTTCGTTCTACGAGCAGTACTTC. Encoded protein: CAWSSFYEQYF.

This chain links TRBV28 with TRBJ1-2; 9 nucleotides line up with TRBD1. J lost 4 bases, V lost 6 bases, and 12 bases had no gene match. Germline CDR1 and CDR2: MDHEN and SYDVKM. This CDR3 has 16 residues. The CDR3 coding sequence is TGTGCCAGCAGGTACCTAGGACAGGGGAGTACCTATGGCTACACCTTC. This gives the protein CASRYLGQGSTYGYTF.

This chain joins TRBV28 and TRBJ2-5; 8 nucleotides align to TRBD2. This CDR3 comprises 16 residues. V lost 2 bases and J lost 5; bases outside the gene matches: 10. The V gene's germline CDR1 is MDHEN and CDR2 SYDVKM. The chain's CDR3 is CASSLVPGGAGETQYF. CDR3 bases: TGTGCCAGCAGTTTAGTCCCCGGGGGGGCCGGGGAGACCCAGTACTTC.

The chain has TRBV18 and TRBJ2-3, with D unresolved. This CDR3 is 15 amino acids long. The germline gives CDR1 KGHSH, CDR2 LQKENI. Between the trimmed V and J ends, which lost 0 bases and 0 bases, there was a span of 7 bases. The CDR3 region is CASSPPSVSTDTQYF. For the CDR3, the DNA is TGTGCCAGCTCACCACCGAGCGTAAGCACAGATACGCAGTATTTT.

About this clone itself: The same CDR3 is also encoded by other DNA sequences in this sample. The chain couples TRBV11-2 to TRBJ2-7, with 7 bases identical to TRBD1. V dropped 5 bases and J dropped 4; count of bases not matched to a gene: 2. The CDR3 has 12 amino acids. Germline V gives CDR1 SGHAT, CDR2 FQNNGV. CDR3 DNA: TGTGCCAGCAGCCCACAGGGGTACGAGCAGTACTTC. It specifies CASSPQGYEQYF. Full variable domain (missing parts from reference TRBV11-2 and TRBJ2-7): EAGVAQSPRYKIIEKRQSVAFWCNPISGHATLYWYQQILGQGPKLLIQFQNNGVVDDSQLPKDRFSAERLKGVDSTLKIQPAKLEDSAVYLCASSPQGYEQYFGPGTRLTVT.

Comments on this clone: At one end the junction does not follow the germline gene, possibly because of a read error. This chain links TRBV24-1 with TRBJ2-2, with D maybe TRBD1 (6 bases). This CDR3 has 16 residues. Germline V gene sequence: CDR1 KGHDR, CDR2 SFDVKD. The CDR3 coding sequence is TGTGCCACCAGTGATTTGCGGCAGGGGAGATCCGGGGAGCCGTTTTTT. Its protein is CATSDLRQGRSGEPFF.

The chain recombines TRBV7-3 with TRBJ2-1, with TRBD2 matching over 10 bases. Unmatched junction bases numbered 3, after V lost 4 bases and J lost 3 bases. CDR1 SGHTA and CDR2 FQGTGA come from the germline V gene. This CDR3 is built from 15 residues. DNA of the CDR3: TGTGCCAGCAGCTCCCGACTAGCGGGCTACAATGAGCAGTTCTTC. Translating gives CASSSRLAGYNEQFF.

The V gene is TRBV15, the J gene TRBJ2-1; D not resolved. This CDR3 comprises 10 residues. V dropped 5 bases and J dropped 10 bases, with 6 bases sitting between them. Germline assignment: CDR1 LNHNV and CDR2 YYDKDF (reference sequence). The CDR3 protein is CATSPREQFF. Written as DNA, the CDR3 is TGTGCCACCAGCCCCCGGGAGCAGTTCTTC.

The chain uses TRBV28 and TRBJ2-2, with 10 positions matching TRBD2. Germline loops: CDR1 MDHEN, CDR2 SYDVKM. This CDR3 is built from 15 residues. Trimming took 5 bases from V and 6 from J; bases not matched to a gene: 6. The CDR3 DNA sequence: TGTGCCAGCAGTCACGGACTAGCGGTAGCCGGGGAGCTGTTTTTT. It specifies CASSHGLAVAGELFF.

The V and J genes are TRBV4-2 and TRBJ2-3, with D possibly TRBD2 on 6 matching bases. Germline assignment: CDR1 LGHNA and CDR2 YNFKEQ. Trimming cost V 0 bases and J 0 bases, with 10 bases left between them. This CDR3 is 16 amino acids long. CDR3 nucleotide sequence: TGTGCCAGCAGCCAAGAGCCCGGGGGTAGCACAGATACGCAGTATTTT. This translates into CASSQEPGGSTDTQYF.

The chain is built from TRBV2 and TRBJ2-7, with 9 bases that match TRBD1. Germline V gene sequence: CDR1 SNHLY, CDR2 FYNNEI. The CDR3 extends over 15 amino acids. After removal of 5 bases from V and 0 bases from J, the junction contained 5 bases not matched to a gene. The CDR3 DNA is TGTGCCAGCAGTATAGGGACAGGGATCTCCTACGAGCAGTACTTC. Translation: CASSIGTGISYEQYF.

The chain combines TRBV20-1 with TRBJ1-2, with 7 bases identical to TRBD1. Germline CDR1 is DFQATT and CDR2 is SNEGSKA (reference sequence). The CDR3 runs to 15 residues. Germline trimming cut 3 bases from V and 2 bases from J; bases unmatched to any gene: 9. The CDR3 DNA reads as TGCAGTGCTAGTGGGGCTTGGGACAGAAACTATGGCTACACCTTC. Its protein product is CSASGAWDRNYGYTF.

This chain connects TRBV7-3 to TRBJ2-3, with D perhaps matching TRBD2 (6 bases). CDR1 SGHTA and CDR2 FQGTGA come from the germline V gene. CDR3 length: 16 residues. Trimming removed 1 base at V and 5 bases at J, with 16 bases between. CDR3 amino acids: CASSLRPQGGLDTQYF. CDR3 sequence (DNA): TGTGCCAGCAGCTTAAGGCCCCAGGGAGGATTAGATACGCAGTATTTT.

The CDR3 protein is CASSTPGQGGNEQFF. The CDR3 DNA reads as TGTGCCAGCAGCACTCCTGGACAGGGAGGCAATGAGCAGTTCTTC. This chain uses TRBV6-6 with TRBJ2-1, with 8 bases aligning to TRBD1. The CDR3 consists of 15 residues. V lost 6 bases to trimming and J lost 6 bases; unmatched junction nucleotides: 10. Germline V gene lookup returns CDR1 MNHNY and CDR2 SVGAGI (reference sequence).

The chain uses TRBV6-5 and TRBJ2-2; 10 nucleotides align to TRBD2. The CDR3 spans 16 residues. CDR1 and CDR2 (germline): MNHEY, SVGAGI. V lost 0 bases to trimming and J lost 5 bases; unmatched junction nucleotides: 3. CDR3 bases: TGTGCCAGCAGTTACTCACCGACTAGCGGGACCGGGGAGCTGTTTTTT. It codes for CASSYSPTSGTGELFF.